The clone carrying this T cell receptor beta chain was observed a single time. The repertoire was sequenced with immunoSEQ multiplex PCR; TCRdb's copy has only in-frame clones and lacks some. Of 95,000 to 150,000 clones listed, roughly 89% are singletons. The data stem from a study of control samples from healthy donors and cancer patients. Germline lookup yields CDR1 SGHTA and CDR2 FQGNSA. The trim removed 6 bases at V and 0 bases at J, leaving 5 bases unmatched. The CDR3 is 15 residues long. Specimen: blood. The sequence was collected from a man aged 25 to 45 in good health. V is TRBV7-2 and J is TRBJ1-5; 7 bases are shared with TRBD1. The CDR3 spells CASSSGQYSNQPQHF. The DNA for the CDR3 is TGTGCCAGCAGTTCGGGACAGTATAGCAATCAGCCCCAGCATTTT.